This T cell receptor beta chain derives from a study of blood T cell repertoires in COVID-19. Sequenced by immunoSEQ multiplex PCR; TCRdb stores in-frame clones only, minus some. This sample has some 200,000 clones, with roughly 84% found just once. The CDR3 is 17 amino acids. CDR1 and CDR2 from the germline V gene are MGHRA and YSYEKL. Losses at the gene ends were 1 base for V and 2 bases for J; bases not matched to a gene: 4. This chain joins TRBV4-1 and TRBJ2-1; 11 nucleotides line up with TRBD2. Sequenced material: peripheral blood. The TCR was taken from a woman aged 30 to 39 who had recovered from COVID-19. CDR3 bases: TGCGCCAGCAGCCAAGGACTAGCGGGGACAGCCTACAATGAGCAGTTCTTC. Its translation: CASSQGLAGTAYNEQFF.